The 20 T cell receptor beta chains below were found in one sample sequenced in a study of shared clonotypes between healthy human individuals. Using immunoSEQ multiplex PCR, the repertoire was profiled, and TCRdb retains in-frame clones only, with some absent. This table holds about 95,000 clones, roughly two thirds found once. The specimen sequenced was memory CD8+ T cells sorted from blood. Subset of the sample: CD45RO+ cells pooled with CCR7-negative TemRA cells. The receptors were gathered from a man under 40 in good health.

This clone has ten or more counts. The V and J genes are TRBV19 and TRBJ2-1; D remains unclear. This CDR3 spans 13 amino acids. CDR1 and CDR2 from the germline V gene are LNHDA and SQIVND (reference sequence). V was pared by 3 bases and J by 6 bases, with 9 bases between. The CDR3 nucleotides are TGTGCCAGTAGTATTGCGCGCGGCAATGAGCAGTTCTTC. Amino acids: CASSIARGNEQFF.

The V call is TRBV20-1, the J call TRBJ2-7; D tentatively fits TRBD1 or TRBD2 (5 bases each). Germline CDR1 DFQATT, CDR2 SNEGSKA (reference sequence). The V end was cut by 7 bases, the J end by 8 bases, with 15 bases between. CDR3 size: 11 residues. CDR3 in amino acids: CSVGMGDKQYF. CDR3 bases: TGCAGTGTCGGAATGGGGGATAAGCAGTACTTC.

The chain is built from TRBV4-3 and TRBJ2-2, with 7 bases fitting TRBD2. J lost 4 bases, V lost 8 bases, and 7 bases had no gene match. Germline V gene sequence: CDR1 LGHNA, CDR2 YSLEER. This CDR3 comprises 14 residues. The CDR3 loop reads CASRGGRVTGELFF. Here the CDR3 DNA reads TGCGCCAGCCGGGGCGGGAGAGTCACCGGGGAGCTGTTTTTT.

The chain recombines TRBV19 with TRBJ2-3; 9 nucleotides match TRBD2. The CDR3 has 16 residues. CDR1 LNHDA and CDR2 SQIVND come from the germline V gene (reference sequence). Trimming cost V 3 bases and J 4 bases; bases outside gene matches: 8. CDR3 in amino acids: CASSMLSGSGADTQYF. CDR3 bases: TGTGCCAGTAGTATGCTTAGCGGGAGTGGGGCAGATACGCAGTATTTT.

This clone was seen a handful of times. The chain couples TRBV28 to TRBJ2-1; D unresolved. Germline CDR1 is MDHEN and CDR2 is SYDVKM. This CDR3 spans 13 amino acids. Trimming took off 4 bases at V and 10 bases at J, with 14 bases between the two ends. Here the CDR3 DNA reads TGTGCCAGCAGTTCAACCTATAAGATGGAGCAGTTCTTC. It translates to CASSSTYKMEQFF.

The chain recombines TRBV6-4 with TRBJ2-1; 9 bases are shared with TRBD2. This CDR3 is built from 15 residues. Per the germline V gene, CDR1 is MRHNA and CDR2 is SNTAGT. The trim removed 3 bases at V and 8 bases at J, leaving 8 bases unmatched. Here the CDR3 reads CASSEGGRGVDEQFF. CDR3 coding DNA: TGTGCCAGCAGTGAGGGCGGGAGGGGAGTCGATGAGCAGTTCTTC.

DNA for the CDR3: TGTGCCAGTAGTCCTAGCGGGAGCTCCTACAATGAGCAGTTCTTC. Amino acid sequence: CASSPSGSSYNEQFF. The chain recombines TRBV19 with TRBJ2-1; 10 bases line up with TRBD2. The CDR3 contains 15 residues. The germline CDR1 and CDR2 sequences are LNHDA and SQIVND (reference sequence). V dropped 5 bases and J dropped 0; count of bases not matched to a gene: 1.

The V gene is TRBV15, the J gene TRBJ2-7; 7 nucleotides line up with TRBD1. The CDR3 has 16 amino acids. The V gene's germline CDR1 is LNHNV and CDR2 YYDKDF (reference sequence). With 2 bases clipped from V and 2 bases from J, the junction kept 9 bases outside the gene matches. The CDR3 region is CATSRPGTDSTYEQYF. The CDR3 DNA reads as TGTGCCACCAGCAGACCCGGGACAGACAGTACCTACGAGCAGTACTTC.

This clone was counted a few times. This sequence joins TRBV21-1 and TRBJ2-3; the table names TRBD2, a call not compared with the DNA. TRBV21-1 is a recognized pseudogene. There are 17 residues in the CDR3. CDR3 loop: CASSISRERERADTQYF. Here the CDR3 DNA reads TGTGCCAGCAGCATCTCTCGTGAGAGGGAGAGGGCAGATACGCAGTATTTT.

The rearrangement links TRBV7-8 to TRBJ2-3; maybe TRBD2 (6 bases). The germline V gene encodes CDR1 SGHVS and CDR2 FQNEAQ. Trimming removed 7 bases at V and 5 bases at J, with 22 bases between. This CDR3 has 16 amino acids. CDR3 coding DNA: TGTGCCAGCACTGACGGAGGGCCTGTTTTGCTAGATACGCAGTATTTT. This translates into CASTDGGPVLLDTQYF. The full variable domain, completed using reference TRBV7-8 and TRBJ2-3, is GAGVSQSPRYKVAKRGQDVALRCDPISGHVSLFWYQQALGQGPEFLTYFQNEAQLDKSGLPSDRFFAERPEGSVSTLKIQRTQQEDSAVYLCASTDGGPVLLDTQYFGPGTRLTVL.

This chain connects TRBV19 to TRBJ1-3, with a possible D match to TRBD1 (6 bases). The CDR3 contains 13 residues. From germline, CDR1 is LNHDA and CDR2 SQIVND (reference sequence). Trimming took 6 bases from V and 2 from J, leaving 8 bases between them. This chain's CDR3 is CASRRDTGNTIYF. For the CDR3, the DNA is TGTGCCAGTAGGAGGGACACTGGAAACACCATATATTTT.

This rearrangement joins TRBV11-2 to TRBJ2-1; no clear D. The CDR3 length is 17 residues. Per the germline V gene, CDR1 is SGHAT and CDR2 is FQNNGV. Trimming stripped 1 base from V and 0 bases from J, with 13 bases between. The DNA of the CDR3 is TGTGCCAGCAGCTTAGTCGCGCGGATAAGCTCCTACAATGAGCAGTTCTTC. It encodes CASSLVARISSYNEQFF.

This clone was seen a handful of times. The rearrangement joins TRBV9 to TRBJ2-3, with D perhaps given as TRBD1 or TRBD2 (5 bases each). With 2 bases removed from V and 3 bases from J, the gap between germline ends came to 19 bases. The germline CDR1 and CDR2 sequences are SGDLS and YYNGEE. This CDR3 is built from 17 residues. CDR3 loop: CASSVQMGDLGTDTQYF. The CDR3 DNA reads TGTGCCAGCAGCGTTCAAATGGGGGATTTAGGGACAGATACGCAGTATTTT.

This clone has just a few counts. The V and J genes are TRBV18 and TRBJ1-1; possibly TRBD1 for D (5 bases). V was cut by 3 bases and J by 4 bases, with 15 bases left in between. This CDR3 region has 15 residues. Looked up from germline, CDR1 is KGHSH and CDR2 is LQKENI. CDR3 loop: CASSPVAVGGTEAFF. CDR3 DNA: TGTGCCAGCTCACCTGTAGCCGTGGGGGGCACTGAAGCTTTCTTT.

CDR3 amino acids: CASSFPGTGEQFF. As DNA, the CDR3 is TGTGCCAGCAGTTTCCCTGGGACAGGGGAGCAGTTCTTC. The chain uses TRBV27 and TRBJ2-1, with 9 nucleotides matching TRBD1. Germline loops: CDR1 MNHEY, CDR2 SMNVEV (reference sequence). This CDR3 has 13 residues. V shed 3 bases and J 10 bases; nucleotides not matched to a gene: 4.

The chain recombines TRBV10-1 with TRBJ2-4; perhaps D is TRBD1 or TRBD2 (5 bases each). Germline V gene data show CDR1 as WNHNN and CDR2 as SYGVQD (reference sequence). The CDR3 is made up of 17 amino acids. The V gene lost 6 bases and the J gene lost 3 bases, with 21 bases spanning the gap. This CDR3 is CASRQWDRSRVKNIQYF. As DNA, the CDR3 is TGCGCCAGCAGACAATGGGACCGGAGCAGGGTCAAAAACATTCAGTACTTC.

The CDR3 region has the DNA TGTGCCAGCAGTTTACCGGGGGGAGAGACCCAGTACTTC. Its translation: CASSLPGGETQYF. The chain recombines TRBV27 with TRBJ2-5; 7 nucleotides agree with TRBD2. The CDR3 contains 13 residues. Germline CDR1 and CDR2: MNHEY and SMNVEV (reference sequence). V dropped 2 bases and J dropped 4; count of bases not matched to a gene: 1.

The chain employs TRBV6-5 and TRBJ2-7, with no clear D. The CDR3 runs to 12 residues. Trimming took 4 bases from V and 3 from J, leaving 7 bases between them. Germline V gene sequence: CDR1 MNHEY, CDR2 SVGAGI. The CDR3 sequence is CASSFGFYEQYF. CDR3 sequence (DNA): TGTGCCAGCAGTTTTGGGTTCTACGAGCAGTACTTC.

The rearrangement joins TRBV2 to TRBJ2-7; 7 bases agree with TRBD1. The CDR3 has 15 residues. The junction had 11 bases not matched to a gene; V was cut back by 6 bases and J by 3 bases. Germline CDR1 and CDR2: SNHLY and FYNNEI. The chain's CDR3 is CASSATPGTDYEQYF. DNA of the CDR3: TGTGCCAGCAGCGCAACCCCCGGGACAGACTACGAGCAGTACTTC.

The V and J genes are TRBV18 and TRBJ1-1, with D maybe TRBD1 (6 bases). The length of the CDR3 is 14 residues. Germline loops: CDR1 KGHSH, CDR2 LQKENI. Trimming took 4 bases from V and 3 from J, leaving 12 bases between them. The CDR3 protein is CASSRRGRDTEAFF. The CDR3 DNA is TGTGCCAGCTCACGCAGGGGACGGGACACTGAAGCTTTCTTT.